These 3 T cell receptor beta chains share one sample of origin, sequenced in a study of blood T cell repertoires in COVID-19 (dated by TCRdb to the early 2020s). The library was produced with the immunoSEQ multiplex PCR assay. Entries here come from immuneACCESS through TCRdb and include only in-frame sequences with V and J called. Some clones fail to appear in such tables; in the studies checked, an unresolved V gene covers under half of the shortfall, and the cause of the remainder is unknown. In all, the sample holds fewer than 200,000 clones, and about 80% of those were seen once. The ten largest clonotypes hold approximately 6.9% of the sample. Sequenced input: peripheral blood. The receptor source for this set is a man aged 60 to 69 with acute or convalescent COVID-19.

The J gene is TRBJ2-3, the V gene TRBV19, with 9 bases fitting TRBD2. V dropped 5 bases and J dropped 12; count of bases not matched to a gene: 9. The CDR3 runs to 13 residues. Germline V lookup: CDR1 LNHDA, CDR2 SQIVND (reference sequence). CDR3 loop: CASSPQRGALQYF. In DNA form, the CDR3 reads TGTGCCAGTAGTCCCCAGCGGGGGGCCCTTCAGTATTTT.

V gene TRBV3-1 (or the pseudogene TRBV3-2) combines with J gene TRBJ2-3; 10 bases fit TRBD2. The V segment lost 0 bases and the J segment 4 bases; nucleotides outside the gene matches: 10. This CDR3 is built from 18 residues. Germline V CDR1 and CDR2: LGHDT, YNNKEL (reference sequence). The DNA for the CDR3 is TGTGCCAGCAGCCAAGAGGTTCTAGCGGGAGTCATTCCAGATACGCAGTATTTT. It yields the protein CASSQEVLAGVIPDTQYF.

This clone was seen many times. J is TRBJ2-5 and V is TRBV19, with 9 bases lining up with TRBD1. CDR3 length: 14 amino acids. The germline gives CDR1 LNHDA, CDR2 SQIVND (reference sequence). The junction had 7 bases not matched to a gene; V was cut back by 6 bases and J by 5 bases. Here the CDR3 reads CASSRDRAVETQYF. The CDR3 coding sequence is TGTGCCAGTAGCCGGGACAGGGCCGTCGAGACCCAGTACTTC. Full variable domain (outside the CDR3, taken from reference TRBV19 and TRBJ2-5): DGGITQSPKYLFRKEGQNVTLSCEQNLNHDAMYWYRQDPGQGLRLIYYSQIVNDFQKGDIAEGYSVSREKKESFPLTVTSAQKNPTAFYLCASSRDRAVETQYFGPGTRLLVL.